This TCR beta chain was obtained from a study of cytomegalovirus exposure and HLA in healthy donors. Findings of the study overall: Rare sequences made up most TCRs, while some public TCRs were found in many donors. According to a subsequent analysis, TCR clusters identified in the first cohort showed a tendency to co-occur across the roughly 120 validation repertoires. Per published reports, the classifier diagnosed cytomegalovirus status with high specificity and sensitivity.

Among the 110 or so subjects of the validation cohort, separate from the approximately 670-subject first cohort, were the donors. Clones were sequenced by immunoSEQ multiplex PCR, and TCRdb holds only the in-frame ones, with some missing. The profile shows a few hundred thousand clones, roughly 88% of them singletons. With respect to this clone: Its antigen is not identified.

Sequencing was done on a sample of PBMCs. The clonotype comes from a woman in her twenties or thirties in good health and CMV-seropositive.

CDR3 in DNA: TGTGCCAGCAGCTTAACTCCGGCGGGACGCTTCAATGAGCAGTTCTTC. Translated, it gives CASSLTPAGRFNEQFF. The chain joins TRBV7-3 to TRBJ2-1; a possible D gene is TRBD2 (6 bases). The CDR3 consists of 16 residues. Germline loops: CDR1 SGHTA, CDR2 FQGTGA. Trimming left V 0 bases short and J 6 bases short, with 15 bases between.